The clone carrying this T cell receptor beta chain was seen many times. Relative to the germline gene, one junction end is altered; a read error may explain this. Using RNA transcripts as the source, TCR beta CDR3 regions were amplified. During a first-round RT-PCR of the TCR CDR3, the HTBI primer set was used. TCRdb re-analysed the multiplex PCR reads in MiXCR, keeping a single row per CDR3 protein. The data contain approximately 210,000 distinct CDR3 sequences, 17% of them singletons. This CDR3 comprises 16 residues. Looked up from germline, CDR1 is MNHEY and CDR2 is SMNVEV (reference sequence). The data belong to a study of T cells in Graves' hyperthyroidism and ophthalmopathy. As for the study in general: Upon initial diagnosis and before any treatment, peripheral blood was collected.

Material: blood. The receptor was derived from a man in his forties or fifties with Graves' hyperthyroidism. This chain connects TRBV27 to TRBJ2-3; 9 bases align to TRBD2. CDR3 bases: TGTGCCAGCAGTCTATCTAGCGGGGACAGCACAGATACGCAGTATTTT. Translated, it gives CASSLSSGDSTDTQYF.